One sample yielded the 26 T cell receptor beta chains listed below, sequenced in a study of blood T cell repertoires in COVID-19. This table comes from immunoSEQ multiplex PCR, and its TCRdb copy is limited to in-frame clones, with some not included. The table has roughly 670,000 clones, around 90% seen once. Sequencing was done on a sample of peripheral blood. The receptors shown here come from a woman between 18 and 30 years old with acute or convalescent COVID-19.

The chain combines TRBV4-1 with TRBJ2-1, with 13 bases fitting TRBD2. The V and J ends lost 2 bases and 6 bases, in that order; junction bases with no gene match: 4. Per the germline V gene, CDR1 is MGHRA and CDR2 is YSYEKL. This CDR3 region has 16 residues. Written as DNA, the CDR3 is TGCGCCAGCAGCCAAACGGGACTAGCGGGGCGCAATGAGCAGTTCTTC. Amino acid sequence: CASSQTGLAGRNEQFF.

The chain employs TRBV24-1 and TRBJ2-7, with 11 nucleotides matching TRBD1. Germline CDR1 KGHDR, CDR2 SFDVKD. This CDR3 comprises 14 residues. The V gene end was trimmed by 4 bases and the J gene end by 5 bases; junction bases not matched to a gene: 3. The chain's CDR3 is CATSEPGQGDEQYF. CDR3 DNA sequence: TGTGCCACCAGTGAGCCGGGACAGGGGGACGAGCAGTACTTC.

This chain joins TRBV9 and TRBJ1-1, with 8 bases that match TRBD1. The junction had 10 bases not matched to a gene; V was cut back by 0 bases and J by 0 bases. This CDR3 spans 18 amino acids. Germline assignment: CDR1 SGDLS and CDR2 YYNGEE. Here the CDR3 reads CASSVDTGGFHVNTEAFF. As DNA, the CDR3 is TGTGCCAGCAGCGTAGACACAGGGGGATTCCATGTGAACACTGAAGCTTTCTTT. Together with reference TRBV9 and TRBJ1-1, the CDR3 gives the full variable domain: DSGVTQTPKHLITATGQRVTLRCSPRSGDLSVYWYQQSLDQGLQFLIQYYNGEERAKGNILERFSAQQFPDLHSELNLSSLELGDSALYFCASSVDTGGFHVNTEAFFGQGTRLTVV.

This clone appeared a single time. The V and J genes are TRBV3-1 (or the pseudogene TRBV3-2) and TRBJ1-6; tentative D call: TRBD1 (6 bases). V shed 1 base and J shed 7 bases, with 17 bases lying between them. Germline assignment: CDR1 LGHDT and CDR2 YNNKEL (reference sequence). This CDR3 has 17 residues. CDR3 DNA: TGTGCCAGCAGCCAAGGGGGGGGGCCGGAGTTCAATTCACCCCTCCACTTT. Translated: CASSQGGGPEFNSPLHF.

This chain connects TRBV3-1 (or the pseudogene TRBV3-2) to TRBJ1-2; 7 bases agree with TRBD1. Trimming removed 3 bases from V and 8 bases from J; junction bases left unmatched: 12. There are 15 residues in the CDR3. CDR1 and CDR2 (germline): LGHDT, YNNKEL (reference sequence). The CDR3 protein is CASSHYGTDPGGYTF. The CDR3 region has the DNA TGTGCCAGCAGCCATTATGGGACAGACCCGGGAGGCTACACCTTC.

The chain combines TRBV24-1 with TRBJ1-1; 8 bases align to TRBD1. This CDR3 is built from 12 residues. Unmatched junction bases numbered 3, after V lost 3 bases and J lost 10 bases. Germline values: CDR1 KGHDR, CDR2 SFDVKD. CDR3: CATSDRQGRAFF. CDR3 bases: TGTGCCACCAGTGATCGACAGGGGAGAGCTTTCTTT.

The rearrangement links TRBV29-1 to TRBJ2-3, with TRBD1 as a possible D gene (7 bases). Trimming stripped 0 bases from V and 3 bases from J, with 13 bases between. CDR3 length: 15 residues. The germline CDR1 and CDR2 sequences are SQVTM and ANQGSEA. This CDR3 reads CSVEERRGLTDTQYF. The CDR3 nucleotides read TGCAGCGTTGAAGAACGGAGGGGGCTAACAGATACGCAGTATTTT.

The chain's CDR3 is CAIGQGLTHYGYTF. The CDR3 nucleotides are TGTGCCATCGGACAGGGGCTTACCCACTATGGCTACACCTTC. The J gene is TRBJ1-2, the V gene TRBV10-3, with 9 bases identical to TRBD1. V lost 8 bases, J lost 3 bases, and 7 bases stayed unmatched. Germline V gene sequence: CDR1 ENHRY, CDR2 SYGVKD. This CDR3 region has 14 residues.

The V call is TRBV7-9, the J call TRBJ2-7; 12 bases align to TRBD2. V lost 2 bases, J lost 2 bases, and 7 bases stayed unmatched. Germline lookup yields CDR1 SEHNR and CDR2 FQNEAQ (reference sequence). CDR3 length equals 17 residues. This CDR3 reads CASSLRLAGGEAYEQYF. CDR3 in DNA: TGTGCCAGCAGCTTACGCCTAGCGGGGGGGGAAGCCTACGAGCAGTACTTC.

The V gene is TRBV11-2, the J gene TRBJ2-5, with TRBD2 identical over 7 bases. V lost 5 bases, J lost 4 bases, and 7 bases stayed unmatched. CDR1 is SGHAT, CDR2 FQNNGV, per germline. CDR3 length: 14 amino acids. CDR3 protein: CASSNPREGETQYF. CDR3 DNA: TGTGCCAGCAGCAACCCCAGGGAGGGAGAGACCCAGTACTTC.

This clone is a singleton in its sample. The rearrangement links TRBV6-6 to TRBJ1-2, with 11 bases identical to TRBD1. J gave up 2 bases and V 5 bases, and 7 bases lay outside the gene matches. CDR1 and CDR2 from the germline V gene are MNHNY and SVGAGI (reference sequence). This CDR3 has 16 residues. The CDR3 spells CASSIPGQGGNYGYTF. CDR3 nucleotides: TGTGCCAGCAGTATACCGGGACAGGGGGGAAACTATGGCTACACCTTC.

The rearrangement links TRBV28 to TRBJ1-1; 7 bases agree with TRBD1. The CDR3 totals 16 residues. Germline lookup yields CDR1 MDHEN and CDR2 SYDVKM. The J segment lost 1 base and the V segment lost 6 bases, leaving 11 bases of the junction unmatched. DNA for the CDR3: TGTGCCAGCAGGACCCGACAGGGCGAGTGGAACACTGAAGCTTTCTTT. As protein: CASRTRQGEWNTEAFF.

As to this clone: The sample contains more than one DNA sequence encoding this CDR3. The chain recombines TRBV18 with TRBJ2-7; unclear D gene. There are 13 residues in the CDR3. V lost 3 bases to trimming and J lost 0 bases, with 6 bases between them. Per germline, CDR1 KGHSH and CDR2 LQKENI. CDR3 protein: CASSPRDSYEQYF. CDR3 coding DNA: TGTGCCAGCTCACCGCGCGACTCCTACGAGCAGTACTTC.

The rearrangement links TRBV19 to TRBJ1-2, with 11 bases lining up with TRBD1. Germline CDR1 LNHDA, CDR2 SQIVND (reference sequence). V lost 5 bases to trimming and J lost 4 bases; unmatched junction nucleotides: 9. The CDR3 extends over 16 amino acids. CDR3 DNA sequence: TGTGCCAGTAGTTCCCTGGACAGGGGGCGTCGCTATGGCTACACCTTC. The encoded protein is CASSSLDRGRRYGYTF.

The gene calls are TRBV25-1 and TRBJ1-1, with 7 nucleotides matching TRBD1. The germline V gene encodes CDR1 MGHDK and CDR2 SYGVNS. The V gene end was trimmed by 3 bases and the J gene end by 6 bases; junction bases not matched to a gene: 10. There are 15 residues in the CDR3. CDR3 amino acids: CASSEMTGWSSEAFF. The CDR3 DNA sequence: TGTGCCAGCAGTGAGATGACAGGGTGGTCGTCTGAAGCTTTCTTT.

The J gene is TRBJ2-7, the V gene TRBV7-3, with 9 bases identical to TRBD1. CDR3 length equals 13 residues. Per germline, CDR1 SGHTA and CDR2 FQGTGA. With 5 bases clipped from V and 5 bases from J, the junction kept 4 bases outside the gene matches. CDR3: CASSPTGGDEQYF. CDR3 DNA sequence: TGTGCCAGCAGCCCAACAGGGGGCGACGAGCAGTACTTC.

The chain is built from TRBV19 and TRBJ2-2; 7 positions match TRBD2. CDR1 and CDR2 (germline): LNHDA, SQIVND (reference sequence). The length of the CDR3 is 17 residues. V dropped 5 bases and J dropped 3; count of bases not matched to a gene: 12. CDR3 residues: CASSQLWGGIYTGELFF. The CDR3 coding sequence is TGTGCCAGTAGTCAATTGTGGGGGGGTATCTACACCGGGGAGCTGTTTTTT.

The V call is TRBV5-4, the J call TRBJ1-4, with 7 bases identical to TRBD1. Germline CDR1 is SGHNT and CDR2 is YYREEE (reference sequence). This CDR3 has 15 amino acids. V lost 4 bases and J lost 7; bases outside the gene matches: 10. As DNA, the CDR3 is TGTGCCAGCAGCCGGACAGGCGGCCCCCCTGAAAAACTGTTTTTT. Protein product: CASSRTGGPPEKLFF.

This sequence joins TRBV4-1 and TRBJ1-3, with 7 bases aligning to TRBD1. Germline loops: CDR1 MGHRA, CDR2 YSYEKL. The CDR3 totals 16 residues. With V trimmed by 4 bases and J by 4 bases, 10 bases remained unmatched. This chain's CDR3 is CASSRGRQGAGNTIYF. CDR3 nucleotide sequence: TGCGCCAGCAGCCGAGGGCGACAGGGAGCGGGAAACACCATATATTTT.

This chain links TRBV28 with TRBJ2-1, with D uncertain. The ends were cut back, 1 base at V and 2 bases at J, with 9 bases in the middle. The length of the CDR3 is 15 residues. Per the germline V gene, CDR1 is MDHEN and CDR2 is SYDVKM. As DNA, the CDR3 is TGTGCCAGCAGTTTATTGGGCAGCACCTACAATGAGCAGTTCTTC. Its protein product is CASSLLGSTYNEQFF.

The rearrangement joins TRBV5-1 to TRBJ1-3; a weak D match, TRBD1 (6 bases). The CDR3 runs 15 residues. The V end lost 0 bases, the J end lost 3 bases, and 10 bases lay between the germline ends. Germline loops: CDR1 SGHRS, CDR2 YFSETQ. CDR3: CASSLALGGGNTIYF. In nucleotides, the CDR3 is TGCGCCAGCAGCTTGGCCTTAGGGGGTGGAAACACCATATATTTT.

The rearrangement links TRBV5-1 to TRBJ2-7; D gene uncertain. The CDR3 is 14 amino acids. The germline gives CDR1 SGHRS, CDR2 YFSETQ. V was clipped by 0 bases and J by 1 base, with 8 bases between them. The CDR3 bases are TGCGCCAGCAGCTTGGCTCAGGTTTCCTACGAGCAGTACTTC. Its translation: CASSLAQVSYEQYF.

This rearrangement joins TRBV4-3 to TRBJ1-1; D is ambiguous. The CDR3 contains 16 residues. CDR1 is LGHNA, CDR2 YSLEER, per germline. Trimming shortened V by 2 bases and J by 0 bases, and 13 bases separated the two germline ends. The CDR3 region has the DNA TGCGCCAGCAGCCAATCAGGACTCAAGATGAACACTGAAGCTTTCTTT. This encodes CASSQSGLKMNTEAFF.

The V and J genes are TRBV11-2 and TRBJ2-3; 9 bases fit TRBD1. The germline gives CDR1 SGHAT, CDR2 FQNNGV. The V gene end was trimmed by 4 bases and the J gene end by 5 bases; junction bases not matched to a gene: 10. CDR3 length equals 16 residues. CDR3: CASSSPGQGLGDTQYF. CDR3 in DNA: TGTGCCAGCAGCTCACCGGGACAGGGTCTAGGAGATACGCAGTATTTT. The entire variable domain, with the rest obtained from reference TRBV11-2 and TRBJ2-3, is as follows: EAGVAQSPRYKIIEKRQSVAFWCNPISGHATLYWYQQILGQGPKLLIQFQNNGVVDDSQLPKDRFSAERLKGVDSTLKIQPAKLEDSAVYLCASSSPGQGLGDTQYFGPGTRLTVL.

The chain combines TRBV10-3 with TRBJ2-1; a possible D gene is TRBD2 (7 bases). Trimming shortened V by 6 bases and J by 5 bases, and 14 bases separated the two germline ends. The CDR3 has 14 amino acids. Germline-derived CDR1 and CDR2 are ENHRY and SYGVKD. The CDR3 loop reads CAISASGGHNEQFF. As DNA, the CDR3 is TGTGCCATCAGCGCCTCGGGGGGCCACAATGAGCAGTTCTTC.

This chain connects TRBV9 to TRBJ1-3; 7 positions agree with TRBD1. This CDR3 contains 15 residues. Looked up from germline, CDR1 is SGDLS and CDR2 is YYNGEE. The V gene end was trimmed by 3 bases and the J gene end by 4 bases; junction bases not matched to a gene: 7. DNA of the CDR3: TGTGCCAGCAGCGGCGGGACAGCTGCAGGAAACACCATATATTTT. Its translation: CASSGGTAAGNTIYF.